Detailed here is one TCR beta chain. This sample is drawn from a study of T cells in Graves' hyperthyroidism and ophthalmopathy. TCR beta CDR3 regions were amplified from RNA. The HTBI primer set drove a first-round RT-PCR of the TCR CDR3. MiXCR, applied by TCRdb to the multiplex PCR reads, yields one record per CDR3 protein. The data contain hundreds of thousands of distinct CDR3 sequences, roughly 25% of them singletons. Germline values: CDR1 DFQATT, CDR2 SNEGSKA (reference sequence). V was trimmed by 1 base and J by 1 base, leaving 7 bases between them. The CDR3 is made up of 13 amino acids. This sequence joins TRBV20-1 and TRBJ1-1, with a tentative D call TRBD1 (5 bases). The clonotype was recovered from a man between 50 and 59 years old with Graves' hyperthyroidism. Sequences were obtained from blood. In DNA, the CDR3 is TGCAGTGCTAGAGGAGGGGCGAACACTGAAGCTTTCTTT. This sequence encodes CSARGGANTEAFF.